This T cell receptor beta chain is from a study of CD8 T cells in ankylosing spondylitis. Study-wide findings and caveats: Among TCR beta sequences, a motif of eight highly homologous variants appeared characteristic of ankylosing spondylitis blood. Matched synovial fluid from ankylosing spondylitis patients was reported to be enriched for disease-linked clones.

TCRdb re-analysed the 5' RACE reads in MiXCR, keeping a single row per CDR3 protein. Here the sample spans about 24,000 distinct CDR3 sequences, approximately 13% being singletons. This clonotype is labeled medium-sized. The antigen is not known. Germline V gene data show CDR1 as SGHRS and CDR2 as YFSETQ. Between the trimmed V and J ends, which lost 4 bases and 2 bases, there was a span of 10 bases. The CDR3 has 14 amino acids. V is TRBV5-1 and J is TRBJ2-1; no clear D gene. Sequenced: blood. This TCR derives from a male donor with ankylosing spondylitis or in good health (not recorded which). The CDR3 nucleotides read TGCGCCAGCAGCCCTCCAGCTACCTACAATGAGCAGTTCTTC. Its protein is CASSPPATYNEQFF.